The clone carrying this T cell receptor beta chain was detected a few times. TCRdb re-called the 5' RACE reads through MiXCR, storing one row per CDR3 protein. The repertoire holds some 68,000 distinct CDR3 sequences, with more than 6.5% as singletons. These data come from a study of T cells after yellow fever vaccination. Germline lookup yields CDR1 SEHNR and CDR2 FQNEAQ (reference sequence). Deletions cut 2 bases from V and 0 bases from J, with 11 bases between. The CDR3 loop spans 16 amino acids. The sequencing here drew on CD8+ T cells sorted from PBMCs, taken approximately 47 days after the first yellow fever vaccination. The receptor was derived from a man between 18 and 35 years old who received the YFV17D yellow fever vaccine. The rearrangement links TRBV7-9 to TRBJ2-1; weak D call: TRBD2 (6 bases). The CDR3 region has the DNA TGTGCCAGCAGCTTACCACTAGCCCGCTCCTACAATGAGCAGTTCTTC. This sequence encodes CASSLPLARSYNEQFF.